Presented here are 15 T cell receptor beta chains from one specimen sequenced in a study of T cell changes during pregnancy in multiple sclerosis. The data were produced by immunoSEQ multiplex PCR, yet TCRdb's version contains in-frame clones alone and is incomplete. The profile shows some 60,000 clones, about 86% of them singletons. Material: peripheral blood from another person, used as feeder cells. These receptors all come from a human donor whose cells served as feeder cells for cultures in a pregnancy study.

The chain couples TRBV10-1 to TRBJ1-2; no firm D call. V lost 0 bases and J lost 6, with 2 bases in between. This CDR3 spans 11 amino acids. Per the germline V gene, CDR1 is WNHNN and CDR2 is SYGVQD (reference sequence). Written as DNA, the CDR3 is TGCGCCAGCAGTGAGTCCCATGGCTACACCTTC. The encoded protein is CASSESHGYTF.

The chain has TRBV11-2 and TRBJ2-1; 9 bases align to TRBD2. The CDR3 runs 14 residues. V shed 3 bases, J shed 5 bases, and the junction held 2 bases outside the gene matches. The germline gives CDR1 SGHAT, CDR2 FQNNGV. The CDR3 DNA follows: TGTGCCAGCAGCTTTAGCGGGAGACACAATGAGCAGTTCTTC. This codes for CASSFSGRHNEQFF.

This sequence joins TRBV10-3 and TRBJ2-7; no firm D call. Germline CDR1 reads ENHRY; CDR2 reads SYGVKD. V was clipped by 6 bases and J by 1 base, with 25 bases between them. The CDR3 sequence is 18 residues long. CDR3 sequence reads: CAISPGLLTTTESYEQYF. As DNA, the CDR3 is TGTGCCATCAGCCCCGGGCTTCTCACCACGACGGAGTCCTACGAGCAGTACTTC.

This clone was recorded a few times. The gene calls are TRBV19 and TRBJ2-3, with D hard to call. The CDR3 has 15 amino acids. The V end was cut by 2 bases, the J end by 0 bases, with 9 bases between. Germline values: CDR1 LNHDA, CDR2 SQIVND (reference sequence). The CDR3: CASSIRAASTDTQYF. The CDR3 bases are TGTGCCAGTAGTATAAGGGCGGCGAGCACAGATACGCAGTATTTT.

The V and J genes are TRBV6-6 and TRBJ2-7; D might be TRBD1 (5 bases). The CDR3 covers 15 residues. Trimming removed 6 bases from V and 0 bases from J, with 15 bases in between. CDR1 MNHNY and CDR2 SVGAGI come from the germline V gene (reference sequence). CDR3 bases: TGTGCCAGCAGAGAGACAGCTTCGAGCTCCTACGAGCAGTACTTC. Amino acids: CASRETASSSYEQYF.

The rearrangement joins TRBV29-1 to TRBJ1-2; maybe TRBD1 (5 bases). From germline, CDR1 is SQVTM and CDR2 ANQGSEA. The CDR3 is made up of 12 amino acids. V lost 6 bases and J 5 bases, leaving 13 bases between the germline ends. In nucleotides, the CDR3 is TGCAGCGTCGAGGGACTGAATTATGGCTACACCTTC. This sequence encodes CSVEGLNYGYTF.

The rearrangement links TRBV30 to TRBJ1-4, with D unclear. V was clipped by 3 bases and J by 8 bases, with 10 bases between them. CDR3 length equals 12 residues. Germline V CDR1 and CDR2: GTSNPN, SVGIG (reference sequence). In DNA, the CDR3 is TGTGCCTGGAGCCGGGCGGGGGAAAAACTGTTTTTT. Protein: CAWSRAGEKLFF.

This clone turned up a few times. This chain links TRBV10-3 with TRBJ2-7; no clear D gene. The CDR3 is 15 amino acids. V dropped 10 bases and J dropped 2 bases, with 21 bases sitting between them. Germline values: CDR1 ENHRY, CDR2 SYGVKD. In DNA, the CDR3 is TGTGCCACTAAAAGCCCAACCGACGGACCCTACGAGCAGTACTTC. Translation: CATKSPTDGPYEQYF.

The chain couples TRBV27 to TRBJ2-3; D remains ambiguous. V was clipped by 6 bases and J by 6 bases, with 10 bases between them. Germline loops: CDR1 MNHEY, CDR2 SMNVEV (reference sequence). The CDR3 contains 12 residues. The chain's CDR3 is CASSPAGDTQYF. The CDR3, as DNA: TGTGCCAGCAGCCCCGCCGGGGATACGCAGTATTTT.

This clone was observed once. The CDR3 sequence: CASSPRTGGAEKLFF. In nucleotides, the CDR3 is TGTGCCAGCTCACCGAGGACAGGGGGTGCTGAAAAACTGTTTTTT. This chain links TRBV18 with TRBJ1-4, with 10 bases fitting TRBD1. The ends lost 3 bases at V and 7 bases at J; junction bases unmatched: 5. Looked up from germline, CDR1 is KGHSH and CDR2 is LQKENI. The CDR3 sequence is 15 residues long.

This clone was detected once. The rearrangement links TRBV28 to TRBJ1-5, with D perhaps TRBD1 (5 bases). Germline loops: CDR1 MDHEN, CDR2 SYDVKM. This CDR3 comprises 16 residues. V was pared by 6 bases and J by 3 bases, with 18 bases between. The CDR3, as DNA: TGTGCCAGCAGGACCCGTCACGCCAGGGCCAATCAGCCCCAGCATTTT. As protein: CASRTRHARANQPQHF.

The chain joins TRBV27 to TRBJ2-1, with 7 bases matching TRBD1. V shed 2 bases, J shed 7 bases, and the junction held 8 bases outside the gene matches. The CDR3 has 15 residues. The germline gives CDR1 MNHEY, CDR2 SMNVEV (reference sequence). CDR3 protein: CASSLKQGWENEQFF. Here the CDR3 DNA reads TGTGCCAGCAGTTTAAAACAGGGGTGGGAAAATGAGCAGTTCTTC.

This clone has just one count. This sequence joins TRBV11-3 and TRBJ2-1; the match to TRBD2 covers 11 bases. This CDR3 has 14 residues. Per germline, CDR1 SGHNT and CDR2 YENEEA. With V trimmed by 6 bases and J by 8 bases, 6 bases remained unmatched. This chain's CDR3 is CASSSGRAWHEQFF. In DNA form, the CDR3 reads TGTGCCAGCAGTAGCGGGAGGGCTTGGCATGAGCAGTTCTTC.

This chain uses TRBV11-3 with TRBJ2-3; perhaps TRBD2 as D (6 bases). Germline CDR1 reads SGHNT; CDR2 reads YENEEA. V shed 1 base and J shed 4 bases, with 15 bases lying between them. The CDR3 totals 16 residues. The CDR3 region has the DNA TGTGCCAGCAGCTTAGGATCTCGAATAGCGGCAGATACGCAGTATTTT. Residues: CASSLGSRIAADTQYF.

This clone was recorded only once. This sequence joins TRBV5-1 and TRBJ2-5; D is unresolved. The CDR3 covers 12 residues. V lost 1 base to trimming and J lost 4 bases, with 5 bases between them. Germline loops: CDR1 SGHRS, CDR2 YFSETQ. CDR3 coding DNA: TGCGCCAGCAGCTTGCCAGGAGAGACCCAGTACTTC. Its protein product is CASSLPGETQYF.